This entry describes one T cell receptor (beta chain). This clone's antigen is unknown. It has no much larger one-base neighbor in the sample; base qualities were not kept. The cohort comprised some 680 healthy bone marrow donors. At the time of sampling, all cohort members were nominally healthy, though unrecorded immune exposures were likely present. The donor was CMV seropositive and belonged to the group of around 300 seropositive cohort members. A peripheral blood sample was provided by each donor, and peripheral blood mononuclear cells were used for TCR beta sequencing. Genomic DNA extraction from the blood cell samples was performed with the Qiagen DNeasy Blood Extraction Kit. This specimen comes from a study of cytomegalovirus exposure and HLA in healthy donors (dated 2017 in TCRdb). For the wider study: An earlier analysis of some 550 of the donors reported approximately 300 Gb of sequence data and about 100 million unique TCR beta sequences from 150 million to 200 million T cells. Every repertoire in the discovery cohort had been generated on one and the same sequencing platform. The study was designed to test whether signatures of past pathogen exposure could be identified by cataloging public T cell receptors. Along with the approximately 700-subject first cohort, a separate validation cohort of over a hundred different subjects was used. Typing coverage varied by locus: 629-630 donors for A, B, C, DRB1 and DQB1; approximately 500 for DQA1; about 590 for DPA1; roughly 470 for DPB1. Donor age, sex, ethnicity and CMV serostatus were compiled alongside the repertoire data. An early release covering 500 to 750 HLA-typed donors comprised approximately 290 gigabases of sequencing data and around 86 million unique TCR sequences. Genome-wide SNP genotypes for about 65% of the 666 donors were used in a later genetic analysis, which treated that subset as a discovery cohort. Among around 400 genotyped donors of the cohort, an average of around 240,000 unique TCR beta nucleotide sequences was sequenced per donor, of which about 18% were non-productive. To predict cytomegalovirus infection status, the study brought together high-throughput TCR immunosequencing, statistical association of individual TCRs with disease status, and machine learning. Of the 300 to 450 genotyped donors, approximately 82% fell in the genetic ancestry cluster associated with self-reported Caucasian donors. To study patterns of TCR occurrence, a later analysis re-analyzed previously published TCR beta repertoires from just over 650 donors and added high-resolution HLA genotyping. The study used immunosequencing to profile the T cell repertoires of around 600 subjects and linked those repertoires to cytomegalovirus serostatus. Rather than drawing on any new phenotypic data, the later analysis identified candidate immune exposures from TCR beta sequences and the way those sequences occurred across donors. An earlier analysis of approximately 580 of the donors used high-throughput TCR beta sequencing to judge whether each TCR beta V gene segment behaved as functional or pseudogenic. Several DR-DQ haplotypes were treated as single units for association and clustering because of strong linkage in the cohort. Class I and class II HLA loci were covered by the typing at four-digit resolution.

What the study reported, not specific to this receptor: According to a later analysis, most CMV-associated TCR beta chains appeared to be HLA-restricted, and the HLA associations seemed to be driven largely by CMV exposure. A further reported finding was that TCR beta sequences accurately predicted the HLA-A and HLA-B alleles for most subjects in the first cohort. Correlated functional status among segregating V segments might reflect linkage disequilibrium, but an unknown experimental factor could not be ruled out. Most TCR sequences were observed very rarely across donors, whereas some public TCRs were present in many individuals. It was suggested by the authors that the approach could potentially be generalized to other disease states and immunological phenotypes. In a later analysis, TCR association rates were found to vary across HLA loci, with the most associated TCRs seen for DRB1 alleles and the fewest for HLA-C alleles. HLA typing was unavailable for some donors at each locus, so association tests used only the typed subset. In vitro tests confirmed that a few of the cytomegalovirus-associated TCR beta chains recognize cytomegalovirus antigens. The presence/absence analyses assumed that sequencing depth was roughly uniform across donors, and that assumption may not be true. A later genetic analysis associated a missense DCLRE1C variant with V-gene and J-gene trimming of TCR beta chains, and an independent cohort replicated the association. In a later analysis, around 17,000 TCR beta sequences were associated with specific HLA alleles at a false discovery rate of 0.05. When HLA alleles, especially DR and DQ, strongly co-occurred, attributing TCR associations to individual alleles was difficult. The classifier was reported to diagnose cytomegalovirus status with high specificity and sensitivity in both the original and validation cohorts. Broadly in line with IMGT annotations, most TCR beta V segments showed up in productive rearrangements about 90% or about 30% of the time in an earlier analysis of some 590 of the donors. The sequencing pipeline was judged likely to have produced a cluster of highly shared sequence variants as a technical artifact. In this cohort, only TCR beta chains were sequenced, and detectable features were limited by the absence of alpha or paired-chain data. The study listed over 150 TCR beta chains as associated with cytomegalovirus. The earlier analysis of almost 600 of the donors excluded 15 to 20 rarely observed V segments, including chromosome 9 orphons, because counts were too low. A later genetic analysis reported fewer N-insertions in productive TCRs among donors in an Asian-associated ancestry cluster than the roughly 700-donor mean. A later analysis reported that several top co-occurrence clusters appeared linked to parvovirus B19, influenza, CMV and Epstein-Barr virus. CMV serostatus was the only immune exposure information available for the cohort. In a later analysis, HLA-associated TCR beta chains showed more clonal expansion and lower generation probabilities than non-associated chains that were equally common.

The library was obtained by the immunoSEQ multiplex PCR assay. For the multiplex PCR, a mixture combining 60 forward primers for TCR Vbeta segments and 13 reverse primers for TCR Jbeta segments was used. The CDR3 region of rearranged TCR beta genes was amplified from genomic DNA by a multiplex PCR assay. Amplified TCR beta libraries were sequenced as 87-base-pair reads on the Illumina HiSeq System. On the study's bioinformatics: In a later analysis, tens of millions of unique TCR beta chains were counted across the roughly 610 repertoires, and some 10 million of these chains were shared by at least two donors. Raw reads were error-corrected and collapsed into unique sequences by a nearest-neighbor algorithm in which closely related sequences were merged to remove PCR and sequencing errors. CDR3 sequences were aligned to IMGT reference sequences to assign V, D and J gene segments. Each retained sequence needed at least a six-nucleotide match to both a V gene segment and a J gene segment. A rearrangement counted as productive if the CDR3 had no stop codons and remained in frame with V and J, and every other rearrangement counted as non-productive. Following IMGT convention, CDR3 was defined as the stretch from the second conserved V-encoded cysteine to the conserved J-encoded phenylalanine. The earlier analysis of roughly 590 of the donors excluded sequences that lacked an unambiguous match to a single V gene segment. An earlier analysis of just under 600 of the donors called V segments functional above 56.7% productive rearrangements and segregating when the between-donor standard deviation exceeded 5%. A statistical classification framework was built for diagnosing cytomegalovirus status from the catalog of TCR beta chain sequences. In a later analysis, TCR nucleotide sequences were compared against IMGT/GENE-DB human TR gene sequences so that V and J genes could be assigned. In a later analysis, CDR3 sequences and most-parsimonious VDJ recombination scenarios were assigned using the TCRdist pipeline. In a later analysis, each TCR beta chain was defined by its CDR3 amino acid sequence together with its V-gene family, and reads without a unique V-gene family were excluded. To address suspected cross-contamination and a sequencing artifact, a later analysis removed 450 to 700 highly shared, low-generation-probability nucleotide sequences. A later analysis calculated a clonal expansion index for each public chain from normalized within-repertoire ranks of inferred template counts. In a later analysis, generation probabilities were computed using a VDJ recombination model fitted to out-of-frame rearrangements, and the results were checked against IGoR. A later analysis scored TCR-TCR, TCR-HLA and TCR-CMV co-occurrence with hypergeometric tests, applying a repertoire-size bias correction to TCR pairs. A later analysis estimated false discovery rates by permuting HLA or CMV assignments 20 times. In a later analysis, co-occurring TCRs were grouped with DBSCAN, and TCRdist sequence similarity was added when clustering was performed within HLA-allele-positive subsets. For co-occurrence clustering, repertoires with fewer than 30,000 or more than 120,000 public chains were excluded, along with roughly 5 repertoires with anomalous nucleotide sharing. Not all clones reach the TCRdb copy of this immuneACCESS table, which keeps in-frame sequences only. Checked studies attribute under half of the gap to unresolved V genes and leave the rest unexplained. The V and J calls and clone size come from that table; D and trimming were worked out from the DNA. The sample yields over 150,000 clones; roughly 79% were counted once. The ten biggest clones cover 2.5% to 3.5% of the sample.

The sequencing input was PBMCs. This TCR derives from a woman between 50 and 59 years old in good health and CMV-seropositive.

The bases read TGTGCCAGCAGTGTTGGGCAGGGGGATCAGCCCCAGCATTTT. This is translated as CASSVGQGDQPQHF. Rearrangement joined TRBV2 to TRBJ1-5, and 7 junctional nucleotides match TRBD1. After removal of 4 bases from V and 5 bases from J, the junction retains 5 bases not matched to a gene. Including the terminal cysteine and phenylalanine, the CDR3 comprises 14 residues. Only the CDR3 region is kept as DNA, spanning 42 bases read in frame from base 1. Sequences SNHLY (CDR1) and FYNNEI (CDR2) are obtained from the germline V gene.